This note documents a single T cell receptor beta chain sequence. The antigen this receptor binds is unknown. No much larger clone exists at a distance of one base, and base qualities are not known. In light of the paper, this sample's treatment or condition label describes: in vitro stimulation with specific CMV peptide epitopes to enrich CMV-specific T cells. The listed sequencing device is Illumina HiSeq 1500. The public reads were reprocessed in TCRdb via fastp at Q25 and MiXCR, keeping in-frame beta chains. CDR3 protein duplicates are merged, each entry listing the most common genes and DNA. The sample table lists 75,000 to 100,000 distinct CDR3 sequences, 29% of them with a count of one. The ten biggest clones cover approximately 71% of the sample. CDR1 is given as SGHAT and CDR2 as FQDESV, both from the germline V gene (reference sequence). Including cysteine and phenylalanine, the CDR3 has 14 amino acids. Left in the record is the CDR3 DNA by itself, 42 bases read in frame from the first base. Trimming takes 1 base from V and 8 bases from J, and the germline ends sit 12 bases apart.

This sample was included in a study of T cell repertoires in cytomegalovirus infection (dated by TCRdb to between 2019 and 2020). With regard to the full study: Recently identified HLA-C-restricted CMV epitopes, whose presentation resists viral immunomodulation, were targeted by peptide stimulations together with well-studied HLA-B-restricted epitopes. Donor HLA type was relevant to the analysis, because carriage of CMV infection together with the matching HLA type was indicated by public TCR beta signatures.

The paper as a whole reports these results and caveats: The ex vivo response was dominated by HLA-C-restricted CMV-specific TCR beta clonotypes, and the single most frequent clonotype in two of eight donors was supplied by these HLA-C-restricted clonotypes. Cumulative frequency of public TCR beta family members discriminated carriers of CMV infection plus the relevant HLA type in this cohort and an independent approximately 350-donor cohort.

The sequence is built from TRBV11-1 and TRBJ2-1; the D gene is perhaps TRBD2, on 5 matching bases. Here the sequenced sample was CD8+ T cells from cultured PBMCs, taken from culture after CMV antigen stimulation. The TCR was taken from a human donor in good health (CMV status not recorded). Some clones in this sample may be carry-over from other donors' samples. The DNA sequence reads TGTGCCAGCAGCTTAGTGCGAGGGTTCGATGAGCAGTTCTTC. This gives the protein CASSLVRGFDEQFF.